This T cell receptor beta chain stems from a study of vaccination effects on CD4 cells after COVID-19. About the study: The vaccine given was either BNT162b2 or mRNA-1273, in two doses.

Germline V CDR1 and CDR2: MNHEY, SMNVEV (reference sequence). The CDR3 length is 14 residues. Assay: immunoSEQ multiplex PCR; the TCRdb copy retains only in-frame clones and omits some. The sample holds tens of thousands of clones; about 81% are singletons and the top ten take approximately 40%. Sequencing in the ViraFEST assay came after antigen-specific CD4+ T cells had been expanded with viral peptide pools, which were used to stimulate PBMC. Cultured cells yielded isolated CD4+ T cells after more than nine days. According to PCR results, the person was infected with SARS-CoV-2 between March and December 2020. Fresh IL-2-containing medium replaced half the medium on days 3 and 7. Comments on this clone: Its target is not known. Germline is not matched at one junction end, which may reflect a read error.

V gene TRBV27 combines with J gene TRBJ2-1; 10 bases match TRBD1. This specimen consisted of CD4+ T cells from PBMCs cultured with a peptide pool, obtained before COVID-19 vaccination. This TCR derives from a human donor who had a prior SARS-CoV-2 infection. The CDR3 is CASSLTGQGRSGIF. The CDR3 coding sequence is TGTGCCAGCAGTTTAACGGGACAGGGGAGATCGGGGATCTTC.